This TCR beta chain was documented in a study of CD8 T cells in Susac syndrome. V was shortened by 3 bases and J by 15 bases, with 18 bases between the two germline ends. The CDR3 runs to 14 residues. Germline lookup yields CDR1 LGHDT and CDR2 YNNKEL (reference sequence). Matched for age and sex, the controls were healthy donors. It was negative isolation that provided the CD8+ and CD4+ T cells, whereas TEMRA cells were enriched by FACS. Study-level findings and limits: The TCR sequencing and HLA analysis in the study involved a relatively small number of individuals, as the study acknowledged.

RNA in amounts of roughly 0.5 to 1 ug was reverse transcribed with random hexamers. Across 54 Vbeta and 13 Jbeta, TCR beta CDR3 was amplified with immunoSEQ multiplex PCR. TCRdb re-derived calls from the immunoSEQ multiplex PCR reads in MiXCR, one entry per CDR3 protein. The sample shows under 200,000 distinct CDR3 sequences, 90% to 95% of them seen only once. On this clonotype: Its antigen is unidentified.

The gene calls are TRBV3-1 and TRBJ1-6; the D gene is possibly TRBD1 (5 bases). This clonotype was sampled from a human donor in good health. The specimen was CD4+ T cells from PBMCs. CDR3 region: CASSHPGGPRLLHF. CDR3 DNA: TGTGCCAGCAGCCACCCTGGGGGACCGCGCCTCCTCCACTTT.